This is a list of T cell receptor beta chains from one sample in a study of Ad26.COV2.S vaccination and SARS-CoV-2 variants. Sequencing was performed with immunoSEQ multiplex PCR; in TCRdb, only in-frame clones are kept and a portion is missing. The table lists around 340,000 clones, about 88% of them singletons, with over 8.5% in the top ten. The material was peripheral blood, obtained in a trial of Ad26.COV2.S vaccine versus placebo. These receptors all come from a person between 18 and 60 years old who received the Ad26.COV2.S COVID-19 vaccine or a placebo. The conserved cysteine and the conserved F or W are not part of the CDR3 here. A row's size may be missing; if present it is once, few, many or a size class.

j_gene,abundance,v_gene,CDR3aa
TRBJ2-5,.,TRBV6-5,ASSYTTGRQETQY
TRBJ2-1,once,TRBV28,ASNPSGPDYYNEQF
TRBJ2-4,.,TRBV2,ASSLMGENIQY
TRBJ2-1,once,TRBV24-1,ATSDGSHLNEQF
TRBJ1-2,.,TRBV5-6,ASSQRTGGRTYGYT
TRBJ1-1,.,TRBV4-1,ASSQSTDEGNTEAF
TRBJ2-4,.,TRBV4-1,ASSQDLGAGGPGIQY
TRBJ1-5,.,TRBV5-8,ASSVRDRASNQPQH
TRBJ1-1,.,TRBV3-1/TRBV3-2,ASSQGGNTEAF
TRBJ1-4,.,TRBV11-2,ASSLVGVRGEGEKLF
TRBJ1-1,.,TRBV10-3,AISDLNSLLAVAF
TRBJ2-2,.,TRBV4-1,ASSQVAGTGELF
TRBJ2-4,.,TRBV11-2,ASSFTRAKNIQY
TRBJ2-7,few,TRBV28,ASSLGGGAHEQY
TRBJ2-1,.,TRBV3-1/TRBV3-2,ASSPHLYQGRTYNEQF